The 29 T cell receptor beta chains below were found in one sample sequenced in a study of CD8 T cells in Susac syndrome. Random hexamers were used to reverse transcribe the RNA input (roughly 0.5 to 1 ug). MiXCR was run by TCRdb on the immunoSEQ multiplex PCR reads, yielding one entry per CDR3 protein. Of some 140,000 distinct CDR3 sequences listed, 75% to 90% are singletons. Sample: CD8+ T cells from PBMCs. All receptors come from a human donor with multiple sclerosis.

The chain links TRBV7-8 to TRBJ2-7; D possibly corresponds to TRBD1 (6 bases). The CDR3 totals 13 residues. Trimming stripped 1 base from V and 5 bases from J, with 9 bases between. The germline CDR1 and CDR2 sequences are SGHVS and FQNEAQ. CDR3 residues: CASSLVTGDEQYF. The CDR3 DNA is TGTGCCAGCAGCTTAGTGACAGGCGACGAGCAGTACTTC.

The table lists this clonotype with a count of one. The rearrangement joins TRBV20-1 to TRBJ2-5; 7 nucleotides agree with TRBD2. CDR3 length: 14 residues. Trimming at V came to 5 bases and at J to 5 bases, leaving 11 bases not matched to a gene. The germline CDR1 and CDR2 sequences are DFQATT and SNEGSKA (reference sequence). The CDR3 loop reads CSAGERDRFETQYF. The CDR3, as DNA: TGCAGTGCTGGCGAGCGGGATCGGTTCGAGACCCAGTACTTC.

This clonotype was seen only once. This chain links TRBV30 with TRBJ2-5; no reliable D call. Trimming cost V 4 bases and J 3 bases, with 9 bases left between them. Germline CDR1 and CDR2: GTSNPN and SVGIG (reference sequence). CDR3 length equals 12 residues. Here the CDR3 reads CAWNSVEETQYF. The CDR3 coding sequence is TGTGCCTGGAACAGTGTCGAAGAGACCCAGTACTTC.

V and J are TRBV4-1 and TRBJ2-7; possible D gene TRBD1, 6 bases. Germline V CDR1 and CDR2: MGHRA, YSYEKL. CDR3 size: 13 residues. V gave up 4 bases and J gave up 4 bases, with 11 bases separating them. The CDR3 sequence is CASSPSTGYEQYF. The CDR3 region has the DNA TGCGCCAGCAGCCCCTCAACAGGGTACGAGCAGTACTTC.

This clonotype appeared once. The chain joins TRBV7-9 to TRBJ2-5; D is possibly TRBD1 (6 bases). Germline V CDR1 and CDR2: SEHNR, FQNEAQ (reference sequence). The CDR3 has 15 amino acids. Deletions cut 4 bases from V and 0 bases from J, with 12 bases between. This chain's CDR3 is CASSWTVGYQETQYF. As DNA, the CDR3 is TGTGCCAGCAGCTGGACAGTCGGGTACCAAGAGACCCAGTACTTC.

This chain uses TRBV9 with TRBJ2-3; 11 bases fit TRBD2. The germline gives CDR1 SGDLS, CDR2 YYNGEE. V lost 4 bases and J lost 7; bases outside the gene matches: 14. The CDR3 sequence is 17 residues long. This chain's CDR3 is CASSPRGSGRARNTQYF. CDR3 in DNA: TGTGCCAGCAGCCCCCGGGGTAGCGGGAGGGCCCGAAATACGCAGTATTTT.

V and J are TRBV6-1 and TRBJ1-3; D call uncertain. Germline V gene sequence: CDR1 MNHNS, CDR2 SASEGT. The CDR3 has 17 residues. The ends were cut back, 0 bases at V and 4 bases at J, with 16 bases in the middle. The CDR3 DNA reads TGTGCCAGCAGTGAAGCGCATTGGTTACGGGGAGGAAACACCATATATTTT. It specifies CASSEAHWLRGGNTIYF.

The V gene is TRBV3-1, the J gene TRBJ2-7; TRBD1 is a possible D gene (6 bases). This CDR3 region has 16 residues. V gave up 1 base and J gave up 4 bases, with 17 bases separating them. Per germline, CDR1 LGHDT and CDR2 YNNKEL (reference sequence). For the CDR3, the DNA is TGTGCCAGCAGCCAAGGATGGGCAGGGGAAGGATACGAGCAGTACTTC. The encoded protein is CASSQGWAGEGYEQYF.

This rearrangement joins TRBV19 to TRBJ1-2, with 8 bases aligning to TRBD1. Germline V lookup: CDR1 LNHDA, CDR2 SQIVND (reference sequence). The CDR3 spans 15 residues. J was trimmed by 2 bases and V by 1 base; bases with no gene match: 3. DNA of the CDR3: TGTGCCAGTAGTATAGGGACAGGGTCCAACTATGGCTACACCTTC. Protein: CASSIGTGSNYGYTF.

This CDR3 is CASSYLDGGNTEAFF. The CDR3 region has the DNA TGTGCCAGCAGTTACCTTGACGGAGGGAACACTGAAGCTTTCTTT. V is TRBV6-5 and J is TRBJ1-1; D ambiguous. The length of the CDR3 is 15 residues. V shed 2 bases and J shed 1 base, with 11 bases lying between them. From germline, CDR1 is MNHEY and CDR2 SVGAGI.

V usage is TRBV19 and J usage is TRBJ2-4, with 9 positions matching TRBD1. Per germline, CDR1 LNHDA and CDR2 SQIVND (reference sequence). Trimming removed 4 bases from V and 9 bases from J; junction bases left unmatched: 13. CDR3 length: 16 residues. CDR3 sequence: CASSTPGQGWWSIQYF. The CDR3 DNA is TGTGCCAGTAGTACACCGGGACAGGGATGGTGGAGCATTCAGTACTTC.

This chain uses TRBV7-9 with TRBJ2-2; D is perhaps TRBD2 (6 bases). This CDR3 contains 17 residues. Germline CDR1 SEHNR, CDR2 FQNEAQ (reference sequence). V was trimmed by 1 base and J by 6 bases, leaving 18 bases between them. CDR3 sequence reads: CASSLGARTMTAGELFF. The CDR3 coding sequence is TGTGCCAGCAGCTTAGGAGCTCGGACTATGACCGCCGGGGAGCTGTTTTTT.

The chain recombines TRBV27 with TRBJ2-1, with 9 bases lining up with TRBD2. The CDR3 loop spans 15 amino acids. Trimming cost V 10 bases and J 8 bases; bases outside gene matches: 15. Per germline, CDR1 MNHEY and CDR2 SMNVEV (reference sequence). The CDR3 nucleotides read TGTGCCACCCAACGGGGGACTAGCCCTCGGGATGAGCAGTTCTTC. Protein sequence: CATQRGTSPRDEQFF.

This clonotype came up once. DNA of the CDR3: TGTGCCAGCAGCTTAGGGCGCAACATTCAGTACTTC. It specifies CASSLGRNIQYF. The chain recombines TRBV7-9 with TRBJ2-4; D not certain. The CDR3 has 12 residues. V was trimmed by 1 base and J by 7 bases, leaving 5 bases between them. Germline CDR1 reads SEHNR; CDR2 reads FQNEAQ (reference sequence).

This clonotype came up once. V gene TRBV5-4 combines with J gene TRBJ2-7; no clear D. CDR1 and CDR2 (germline): SGHNT, YYREEE (reference sequence). The CDR3 is made up of 13 amino acids. Trimming removed 0 bases from V and 7 bases from J, with 11 bases in between. The CDR3 protein is CASSLGSLREQYV. The CDR3 DNA is TGTGCCAGCAGCTTGGGGTCTCTGAGGGAGCAGTACGTC.

The J gene is TRBJ2-2, the V gene TRBV5-4; D gene ambiguous. V dropped 1 base and J dropped 6 bases, with 7 bases sitting between them. CDR1 is SGHNT, CDR2 YYREEE, per germline (reference sequence). The CDR3 extends over 13 amino acids. In DNA form, the CDR3 reads TGTGCCAGCAGCTTGCAGTTATCCGGGGAGCTGTTTTTT. This codes for CASSLQLSGELFF.

Only a few counts were recorded for this clonotype. DNA for the CDR3: TGTGCCAGCAGCTTGGCCGGGGGGCCTGAAGCTTTCTTT. Its translation: CASSLAGGPEAFF. The chain couples TRBV5-5 to TRBJ1-1; a possible D gene is TRBD1 (6 bases). The CDR3 length is 13 residues. Trimming removed 0 bases from V and 6 bases from J, with 9 bases in between. CDR1 is SGHKS, CDR2 YYEKEE, per germline (reference sequence).

The rearrangement joins TRBV7-8 to TRBJ2-1, with D possibly matching TRBD2 (7 bases). Trimming removed 1 base from V and 4 bases from J, with 23 bases in between. In germline, CDR1 is SGHVS, CDR2 FQNEAQ. The CDR3 is 19 residues long. This CDR3 reads CASSLDARGPTVAYNEQFF. CDR3 DNA sequence: TGTGCCAGCAGCTTAGACGCGCGGGGGCCCACCGTCGCTTACAATGAGCAGTTCTTC.

The J gene is TRBJ2-5, the V gene TRBV3-1, with D possibly being TRBD1 (6 bases). Trimming took off 4 bases at V and 0 bases at J, with 6 bases between the two ends. This CDR3 is built from 13 residues. Per germline, CDR1 LGHDT and CDR2 YNNKEL (reference sequence). CDR3 DNA: TGTGCCAGCAGCCCAGGGGACCAAGAGACCCAGTACTTC. Amino acid sequence: CASSPGDQETQYF.

This clonotype was seen once. The CDR3 DNA follows: TGTGCCAGCGGGCTTGGCGGGGGGGCCGCAGATACGCAGTATTTT. It yields the protein CASGLGGGAADTQYF. V is TRBV28 and J is TRBJ2-3; 9 nucleotides align to TRBD2. CDR1 is MDHEN, CDR2 SYDVKM, per germline. V shed 8 bases and J 4 bases; nucleotides not matched to a gene: 10. This CDR3 is built from 15 residues.

The chain combines TRBV12-3 or TRBV12-4 with TRBJ2-1; 9 bases fit TRBD2. J lost 7 bases, V lost 7 bases, and 8 bases had no gene match. This CDR3 region has 14 residues. The DNA for the CDR3 is TGTGCCAGCAACTCTTTAGCGGGAGCGAATGAGCAGTTCTTC. As protein: CASNSLAGANEQFF.

In nucleotides, the CDR3 is TGCGCCAGCAGCCAAGAGCCTAGGGGCAATGAGCAGTTCTTC. As protein: CASSQEPRGNEQFF. The chain carries TRBV4-1 and TRBJ2-1, with D perhaps TRBD1 (5 bases). Trimming stripped 0 bases from V and 6 bases from J, with 9 bases between. The CDR3 sequence is 14 residues long. Germline CDR1 reads MGHRA; CDR2 reads YSYEKL.

The sample holds a few counts of this clonotype. The chain uses TRBV6-2 or TRBV6-3 and TRBJ1-1; no clear D gene. V gave up 10 bases and J gave up 1 base, with 13 bases separating them. The CDR3 totals 13 residues. Germline V gives CDR1 MNHEY, CDR2 SVGEGT. The CDR3 nucleotides are TGTGCCACCCAGGTGGCGGGGAACACTGAAGCTTTCTTT. This translates into CATQVAGNTEAFF.

The sample holds a few counts of this clonotype. The chain uses TRBV4-1 and TRBJ1-5, with 7 bases matching TRBD1. The germline CDR1 and CDR2 sequences are MGHRA and YSYEKL. The CDR3 runs to 13 residues. J gave up 4 bases and V 3 bases, and 0 bases lay outside the gene matches. As DNA, the CDR3 is TGCGCCAGCAGCCAGACAGGGAATCAGCCCCAGCATTTT. It yields the protein CASSQTGNQPQHF.

Here the CDR3 reads CASSLSEATTEAFF. The CDR3 bases are TGTGCCAGCAGCTTGTCCGAGGCTACAACTGAAGCTTTCTTT. The rearrangement links TRBV5-6 to TRBJ1-1; D remains ambiguous. Germline CDR1 and CDR2: SGHDT and YYEEEE. The CDR3 contains 14 residues. The V end was cut by 1 base, the J end by 5 bases, with 12 bases between.

This chain joins TRBV29-1 and TRBJ1-1; no definite D call. The CDR3 sequence is 13 residues long. V lost 5 bases and J lost 1, with 11 bases in between. The germline V gene encodes CDR1 SQVTM and CDR2 ANQGSEA. CDR3 amino acids: CSVFIGGNTEAFF. In nucleotides, the CDR3 is TGCAGCGTTTTTATTGGCGGGAACACTGAAGCTTTCTTT.

The gene calls are TRBV11-2 and TRBJ2-5; D perhaps matches TRBD1 (6 bases). V was shortened by 5 bases and J by 4 bases, with 17 bases between the two germline ends. Germline V CDR1 and CDR2: SGHAT, FQNNGV. This CDR3 contains 15 residues. The CDR3 is CASSGIWAGAETQYF. The CDR3 nucleotides are TGTGCCAGCAGCGGGATCTGGGCAGGGGCAGAGACCCAGTACTTC.

The chain carries TRBV19 and TRBJ1-6; D ambiguous. Germline V gives CDR1 LNHDA, CDR2 SQIVND (reference sequence). Between the trimmed V and J ends, which lost 5 bases and 6 bases, there was a span of 8 bases. The CDR3 has 13 residues. The CDR3 bases are TGTGCCAGTAGTCCGTCGGGTAATTCACCCCTCCACTTT. Residues: CASSPSGNSPLHF. Supplemented by reference TRBV19 and TRBJ1-6, the full variable domain reads DGGITQSPKYLFRKEGQNVTLSCEQNLNHDAMYWYRQDPGQGLRLIYYSQIVNDFQKGDIAEGYSVSREKKESFPLTVTSAQKNPTAFYLCASSPSGNSPLHFGNGTRLTVT.

CDR3 nucleotides: TGTGCCAGCAGCTTAGCGCGGACCGGGGTGGAAGCTTTCTTT. Residues: CASSLARTGVEAFF. The rearrangement uses TRBV7-2 and TRBJ1-1; D gene uncertain. The CDR3 sequence is 14 residues long. V shed 0 bases and J shed 8 bases, with 13 bases lying between them. CDR1 and CDR2 from the germline V gene are SGHTA and FQGNSA.